The 24 T cell receptor beta chains below were found in one sample sequenced in a study of human T cells and chemical hapten exposure. MiXCR, run by TCRdb on the RACE reads, gives a single entry per CDR3 protein. There are roughly 48,000 distinct CDR3 sequences in the sample; approximately 11% occur only once, and 1.5% to 2% lies in the top ten. Documented time point: patch test 1, 2 weeks after DPC sensitization. Treatment defined: therapeutic diphenylcyclopropenone sensitization with weekly scalp DPC. It was unfractionated whole blood from which total RNA was extracted. The sample was whole blood, taken in connection with sensitization to the hapten diphenylcyclopropenone (DPC). The receptors originated from a woman aged 40 to 55 with alopecia areata. Some clones in this sample may be carry-over from other donors' samples.

This chain uses TRBV20-1 with TRBJ2-2; D unresolved. From germline, CDR1 is DFQATT and CDR2 SNEGSKA (reference sequence). V lost 8 bases to trimming and J lost 6 bases, with 7 bases between them. The CDR3 has 10 amino acids. The CDR3 region is CSRLPGELFF. The CDR3 coding sequence is TGCAGTCGACTCCCCGGGGAGCTGTTTTTT.

The rearrangement joins TRBV20-1 to TRBJ2-1, with 10 nucleotides matching TRBD2. This CDR3 spans 15 amino acids. V lost 5 bases, J lost 3 bases, and 7 bases stayed unmatched. In germline, CDR1 is DFQATT, CDR2 SNEGSKA (reference sequence). CDR3 loop: CSAALAGGFYNEQFF. The CDR3 coding sequence is TGCAGTGCTGCCTTAGCGGGAGGTTTCTACAATGAGCAGTTCTTC.

The sample holds many counts of this clonotype. The chain has TRBV3-1 and TRBJ1-1; 7 bases align to TRBD1. The CDR3 runs to 14 residues. Losses at the gene ends were 4 bases for V and 1 base for J; bases not matched to a gene: 3. Germline lookup yields CDR1 LGHDT and CDR2 YNNKEL (reference sequence). CDR3 nucleotide sequence: TGTGCCAGCAGCCCTAGACAGGGGAACACTGAAGCTTTCTTT. Encoded protein: CASSPRQGNTEAFF.

Only a few counts were recorded for this clonotype. The J gene is TRBJ1-5, the V gene TRBV15; D uncertain. CDR3 length: 14 residues. The ends were cut back, 0 bases at V and 15 bases at J, with 18 bases in the middle. Germline V gene sequence: CDR1 LNHNV, CDR2 YYDKDF (reference sequence). The CDR3 nucleotides read TGTGCCACCAGCAGAGAGAGGCTGGGAGCCCATAGGCATTTT. The encoded protein is CATSRERLGAHRHF.

This clonotype was seen a few times. The J gene is TRBJ1-3, the V gene TRBV6-5; no definite D call. The CDR3 consists of 14 residues. Germline V gives CDR1 MNHEY, CDR2 SVGAGI. Trimming took off 2 bases at V and 9 bases at J, with 14 bases between the two ends. CDR3 loop: CASSYTVIQGTIYF. The CDR3 DNA is TGTGCCAGCAGTTACACCGTAATACAAGGCACCATATATTTT.

The chain uses TRBV6-1 and TRBJ2-1; either TRBD1 or TRBD2 may fit D (5 bases each). This CDR3 is 11 amino acids long. Germline CDR1 reads MNHNS; CDR2 reads SASEGT. V lost 6 bases to trimming and J lost 15 bases, with 15 bases between them. The CDR3 protein is CASSHGTLGFF. CDR3 coding DNA: TGTGCCAGCAGCCACGGGACCCTGGGGTTCTTC.

This clonotype was detected ten times or more. The chain joins TRBV6-2 or TRBV6-3 to TRBJ1-5, with D maybe TRBD1 (5 bases). Germline V CDR1 and CDR2: MNHEY, SVGEGT. V was shortened by 6 bases and J by 0 bases, with 12 bases between the two germline ends. CDR3 length: 15 residues. The CDR3 is CASRFTGGSNQPQHF. The DNA of the CDR3 is TGTGCCAGCAGATTTACGGGGGGTAGCAATCAGCCCCAGCATTTT.

The chain uses TRBV4-3 and TRBJ1-5; the D gene is possibly TRBD1 (6 bases). The V end lost 4 bases, the J end lost 3 bases, and 16 bases lay between the germline ends. This CDR3 has 16 residues. Germline V CDR1 and CDR2: LGHNA, YSLEER. The CDR3: CASSPIWGATNQPQHF. Written as DNA, the CDR3 is TGCGCCAGCAGCCCGATCTGGGGGGCGACCAATCAGCCCCAGCATTTT.

This clonotype appeared many times. The chain has TRBV28 and TRBJ2-3; 7 bases line up with TRBD2. This CDR3 region has 14 residues. J gave up 4 bases and V 8 bases, and 9 bases lay outside the gene matches. CDR1 and CDR2 (germline): MDHEN, SYDVKM. The CDR3 sequence is CASVTSDGADTQYF. The CDR3 bases are TGTGCCAGCGTCACTAGCGATGGGGCAGATACGCAGTATTTT.

The genes are TRBV21-1 and TRBJ2-6; the D segment call TRBD2 is taken from the table without a DNA check. TRBV21-1 is a pseudogene. CDR3 length equals 19 residues. This CDR3 is CAGGLAGGNKSSGANVLTF. For the CDR3, the DNA is TGTGCCGGGGGACTAGCGGGAGGGAACAAGAGCTCTGGGGCCAACGTCCTGACTTTC.

V and J are TRBV28 and TRBJ2-1; D perhaps matches TRBD1 (7 bases). CDR3 length equals 13 residues. Trimming pared 5 bases from V and 9 bases from J, leaving 14 bases between. Germline CDR1 MDHEN, CDR2 SYDVKM. The CDR3 loop is CASSTTGEVEQFF. The CDR3, as DNA: TGTGCCAGCAGTACAACAGGGGAGGTTGAGCAGTTCTTC.

The J gene is TRBJ1-5, the V gene TRBV3-1; 10 nucleotides align to TRBD1. Germline CDR1 and CDR2: LGHDT and YNNKEL (reference sequence). J gave up 4 bases and V 1 base, and 1 base lay outside the gene matches. CDR3 size: 15 residues. In DNA, the CDR3 is TGTGCCAGCAGCCAAGGGACAGGGGGGAATCAGCCCCAGCATTTT. It translates to CASSQGTGGNQPQHF.

This clonotype was recorded many times. This chain links TRBV4-1 with TRBJ1-1; D gene unclear. This CDR3 contains 13 residues. Trimming removed 1 base from V and 3 bases from J, with 6 bases in between. CDR1 MGHRA and CDR2 YSYEKL come from the germline V gene. DNA for the CDR3: TGCGCCAGCAGCCAAGTGGGGTACACTGAAGCTTTCTTT. This translates into CASSQVGYTEAFF.

This clonotype was recorded many times. The rearrangement links TRBV28 to TRBJ2-5, with TRBD1 matching over 8 bases. Trimming cost V 6 bases and J 5 bases; bases outside gene matches: 11. The CDR3 runs 15 residues. The V gene's germline CDR1 is MDHEN and CDR2 SYDVKM. CDR3 DNA: TGTGCCAGCAGCGCTCCCGGACAGGGAGAGGAGACCCAGTACTTC. This codes for CASSAPGQGEETQYF.

The chain couples TRBV4-3 to TRBJ2-3; possible D gene TRBD1, 6 bases. Between the trimmed V and J ends, which lost 0 bases and 6 bases, there was a span of 16 bases. The CDR3 spans 16 residues. From germline, CDR1 is LGHNA and CDR2 YSLEER. CDR3 residues: CASSQDAVQGWDTQYF. Written as DNA, the CDR3 is TGCGCCAGCAGCCAAGATGCAGTGCAGGGGTGGGATACGCAGTATTTT.

This clonotype was recorded many times. The V call is TRBV6-2 or TRBV6-3, the J call TRBJ1-1; D is possibly TRBD1 (6 bases). Germline V gene sequence: CDR1 MNHEY, CDR2 SVGEGT. This CDR3 region has 14 residues. Trimming left V 8 bases short and J 7 bases short, with 20 bases between. CDR3 residues: CASLAGAARGEAFF. CDR3 nucleotide sequence: TGTGCCAGCCTCGCGGGGGCGGCAAGGGGTGAAGCTTTCTTT.

The chain recombines TRBV11-2 with TRBJ2-3; tentatively, D is TRBD1 (5 bases). In germline, CDR1 is SGHAT, CDR2 FQNNGV. The V end lost 0 bases, the J end lost 4 bases, and 11 bases lay between the germline ends. The CDR3 consists of 15 residues. CDR3 loop: CASSLDRVGPDTQYF. The CDR3, as DNA: TGTGCCAGCAGCTTAGATCGGGTGGGGCCAGATACGCAGTATTTT.

This clonotype has ten or more counts. V usage is TRBV12-5 and J usage is TRBJ1-5, with 10 bases identical to TRBD1. The CDR3 has 15 amino acids. Germline trimming cut 7 bases from V and 3 bases from J; bases unmatched to any gene: 6. CDR1 and CDR2 (germline): LGHNT, FRNRAP. CDR3: CASAADRGHNQPQHF. In DNA, the CDR3 is TGTGCTAGTGCCGCTGACAGGGGGCACAATCAGCCCCAGCATTTT.

This clonotype appeared a few times. V gene TRBV7-8 combines with J gene TRBJ2-3; 10 bases map to TRBD2. This CDR3 is 15 amino acids long. The V and J ends lost 2 bases and 6 bases, in that order; junction bases with no gene match: 5. Germline V gene data show CDR1 as SGHVS and CDR2 as FQNEAQ. The CDR3 bases are TGTGCCAGCAGCTTAAGCGGGGGGGCCTCGGATACGCAGTATTTT. Translating it yields CASSLSGGASDTQYF.

This clonotype occurred many times. This chain joins TRBV5-4 and TRBJ1-2; D perhaps matches TRBD1 (5 bases). Germline V gene lookup returns CDR1 SGHNT and CDR2 YYREEE (reference sequence). The CDR3 has 14 residues. Trimming shortened V by 0 bases and J by 1 base, and 7 bases separated the two germline ends. CDR3 sequence (DNA): TGTGCCAGCAGCTTGGCCGGGGGTAACTATGGCTACACCTTC. Translating gives CASSLAGGNYGYTF. The variable domain in full, with the rest retrieved from reference TRBV5-4 and TRBJ1-2, is ETGVTQSPTHLIKTRGQQVTLRCSSQSGHNTVSWYQQALGQGPQFIFQYYREEENGRGNFPPRFSGLQFPNYSSELNVNALELDDSALYLCASSLAGGNYGYTFGSGTRLTVV.

The chain uses TRBV14 and TRBJ2-4; the D is unclear. V was shortened by 1 base and J by 13 bases, with 14 bases between the two germline ends. CDR1 and CDR2 (germline): SGHDN, FVKESK. This CDR3 has 13 residues. CDR3 residues: CASSQGIEARQYF. Written as DNA, the CDR3 is TGTGCCAGCAGCCAAGGGATAGAAGCTCGGCAGTACTTC.

This clonotype has a handful of counts. The chain uses TRBV28 and TRBJ1-3; D is unclear. The CDR3 covers 16 residues. The V gene's germline CDR1 is MDHEN and CDR2 SYDVKM. The V end lost 2 bases, the J end lost 2 bases, and 13 bases lay between the germline ends. The CDR3, as DNA: TGTGCCAGCAGTTTAACAGTAGGCTGGACTGGAAACACCATATATTTT. Translation: CASSLTVGWTGNTIYF. Full variable domain (outside the CDR3, taken from reference TRBV28 and TRBJ1-3): DVKVTQSSRYLVKRTGEKVFLECVQDMDHENMFWYRQDPGLGLRLIYFSYDVKMKEKGDIPEGYSVSREKKERFSLILESASTNQTSMYLCASSLTVGWTGNTIYFGEGSWLTVV.

At least ten counts were recorded for this clonotype. The gene calls are TRBV12-3 or TRBV12-4 and TRBJ2-5, with a weak D call TRBD2 (7 bases). The V gene lost 10 bases and the J gene lost 5 bases, with 17 bases spanning the gap. This CDR3 has 13 amino acids. The CDR3 is CATGRGSEETQYF. The CDR3 nucleotides are TGTGCCACAGGGAGGGGGAGTGAGGAGACCCAGTACTTC.

This clonotype has a handful of counts. The chain is built from TRBV6-1 and TRBJ2-1, with TRBD2 as a possible D gene (6 bases). The V gene lost 6 bases and the J gene lost 7 bases, with 19 bases spanning the gap. The CDR3 totals 15 residues. Germline V gene sequence: CDR1 MNHNS, CDR2 SASEGT. The DNA of the CDR3 is TGTGCCAGCAGGTCCAGCGGAGGGCCGGGGAATGAGCAGTTCTTC. It translates to CASRSSGGPGNEQFF.